Presented here are 8 T cell receptor beta chains from one specimen sequenced in a study of T cells expressing NK-cell markers. TCRdb reprocessed the 5' RACE reads, with one entry per CDR3 protein and no DNA. The table lists approximately 550,000 distinct CDR3 sequences, with roughly 3.5% in the top ten. Material for sequencing was blood T cells: a sorted CD56 or NKG2C T cell subset, CD4+ or CD8+ T cells, or bulk PBMC T cells (not recorded which). Every receptor here comes from a man aged 18-30 years in good health.

The chain links TRBV6-2 or TRBV6-3 to TRBJ2-5; as DNA is missing, the TRBD2 call by TCRdb cannot be tested. Germline values: CDR1 MNHEY, CDR2 SVGEGT. The length of the CDR3 is 14 residues. CDR3 sequence reads: CASSWGTSKETQYF.

This rearrangement joins TRBV9 to TRBJ2-1; TCRdb's D gene call, TRBD2, goes unchecked for lack of DNA. The CDR3 is 16 residues long. Germline V gene sequence: CDR1 SGDLS, CDR2 YYNGEE. This CDR3 is CASSVARGGPWAEQFF.

This sequence joins TRBV6-6 and TRBJ2-3; TCRdb picks TRBD2, but there is no DNA to check that call. The germline V gene encodes CDR1 MNHNY and CDR2 SVGAGI (reference sequence). The CDR3 sequence is 13 residues long. Here the CDR3 reads CASSYQSAVTQYF.

Here the CDR3 reads CSVGTGAGANVLTF. The chain couples TRBV29-1 to TRBJ2-6; the TRBD2 assignment by TCRdb is unverifiable without DNA. The CDR3 is made up of 14 amino acids. Germline CDR1 reads SQVTM; CDR2 reads ANQGSEA.

The V and J genes are TRBV29-1 and TRBJ2-1. The V gene's germline CDR1 is SQVTM and CDR2 ANQGSEA. The CDR3 spans 12 residues. The CDR3 loop is CSVRSSYNEQFF.

The CDR3 loop is CASSLSPRGDEQFF. The chain is built from TRBV12-3 or TRBV12-4 and TRBJ2-1; the TCRdb call, TRBD1, lacks DNA for checking. This CDR3 contains 14 residues.

This chain links TRBV9 with TRBJ2-1; checking the TCRdb D call of TRBD2 is not possible without DNA. The germline V gene encodes CDR1 SGDLS and CDR2 YYNGEE. This CDR3 contains 18 residues. CDR3: CASSVESGGASSYNEQFF.

CDR3 sequence: CASRPPGTNTGELFF. This rearrangement joins TRBV11-2 to TRBJ2-2; TCRdb's assignment of TRBD1 cannot be checked, as there is no DNA. The germline V gene encodes CDR1 SGHAT and CDR2 FQNNGV. The CDR3 runs 15 residues.